The sequence of this T cell receptor (beta chain) was determined in a study of blood T cells in healthy people across ages (dated by TCRdb to 2014 to 2015). In terms of the full investigation: In model experiments, roughly one uniquely barcoded TCR beta cDNA molecule per two T cells was captured by template switching. Two additional independent replicas of 1 million unique cDNA reads from the same blood draw were analyzed for two donors (one aged 18 to 30 and one aged 80 or older). To avoid experimental bias, donors of different ages were randomly spread across the sequencing lanes. Four age groups were formed from the donors: young (average approximately 15 years), middle-aged (approximately 40), aged (around 62) and long-lived (approximately 78). The study measured age-related changes in TCR beta repertoire diversity using deep sequencing normalized with unique cDNA molecular identifiers. The study at large found these results: Observed TCR beta diversity per million T cells fell roughly linearly with age, and a significant reduction was already apparent by age approximately 40. Estimates of total diversity from one million sequenced T cells were regarded as lower bounds and underestimates. A strong correlation was found between observed TCR beta diversity and the percentage of naive T cells measured by flow cytometry. The CMV infection status of donors was not known, potentially confounding age-related changes in expanded clonotypes. Since profiling was done on bulk unsorted PBMCs, naive and antigen-experienced compartments could not be conclusively compared. Compared with the aged group, the long-lived group had more naive CD4+ T cells, fewer expanded clones and increased TCR diversity, suggesting age selection.

A note on this clonotype: No antigen is known for it. No per-base quality is available; no much larger clone lies one base away.

Library preparation was by 5' RACE. Sequencing instrument: Illumina HiSeq 2500. A second PCR of 7 to 11 cycles was run with a J-beta primer mix and a sample-barcoded 5' primer. Each TCR beta cDNA molecule received a unique molecular identifier from a template-switch 5' adaptor carrying 12 random nucleotides. Each sample yielded at least 3 million CDR3-containing paired-end reads. All of the RNA was converted into first-strand cDNA using the Mint cDNA synthesis kit, with a TRBC-specific oligonucleotide serving as the primer. All cDNA was treated with uracil-DNA glycosylase and then went through a first 18-cycle PCR with the universal primers M1SS and BC2_uni_R. The paper's processing steps were these. For normalization, 1 million high-quality reads were randomly selected from each sample, with every read carrying a distinct molecular identifier. Reads with shared molecular identifiers were discarded instead of being binned into consensus sequences. CDR3 identification, clonotype clustering and error correction used MiTCR with a Q25 quality threshold and the strictest error-elimination algorithm. A nonparametric unseen species model with Euler transformation was used to estimate a lower bound on total TCR beta diversity. TCRdb reprocessed the public reads (quality trimming at Q25 with fastp, clone calling with MiXCR) and kept in-frame beta chains. Each CDR3 protein appears once, grouped with its most common genes and DNA. TCRdb's processing, not the authors' own work, is the source of the V and J calls. The sample table contains 780,000 or so distinct CDR3 sequences; only one count was recorded for roughly three fifths of them. The ten largest clones capture 20% to 30% of the sample.

From the cysteine up to the phenylalanine, the CDR3 has a length of 12 residues. Kept here is only the CDR3 DNA, which spans 36 bases and is read in frame from base 1. V loses 5 bases, J loses 9 bases, and the germline ends lie 11 bases apart. CDR1 and CDR2 are drawn from the germline V gene (reference sequence): SEHNR, FQNEAQ. The roughly 42 donors, aged about 6 to 100 years, were systemically healthy Caucasian individuals from Russia. Ten milliliters of peripheral blood were drawn from each donor into EDTA-treated Vacutainer tubes. Ficoll-Paque density-gradient centrifugation was used to isolate PBMCs, with at least 6 million per sample. Trizol reagent was used to extract total RNA from the PBMCs, yielding at least 5 micrograms per sample. For every donor, an aliquot of PBMCs went through flow cytometry to measure the percentages of naive CD45RAhigh/CD27high T cells.

The rearrangement combines TRBV7-9 with TRBJ2-1; the D gene cannot be named for sure. This sequence originates from a man aged 40-50 years in good health. The material sequenced was blood. The DNA is as follows: TGTGCCAGCAGCGACGACTCTGGTGAGCAGTTCTTC. This sequence encodes CASSDDSGEQFF.